This entry concerns a single T cell receptor beta chain. Its target is not known. The data belong to a study of T cells in Graves' hyperthyroidism and ophthalmopathy. Findings and limits, study-wide: Blood shared most expanded thyroid clonotypes above 0.001. Ophthalmopathy and stable hyperthyroidism were separated by a 13 V-J model.

RNA transcripts provided the source from which TCR beta CDR3 regions were amplified. HTBI primers drove first-round RT-PCR of the TCR CDR3. In TCRdb, the multiplex PCR reads were re-called with MiXCR into one record per CDR3 protein. The sample holds roughly 740,000 distinct CDR3 sequences, 16% seen once. CDR1 is SGHTS, CDR2 YDEGEE, per germline. V was shortened by 6 bases and J by 6 bases, with 15 bases between the two germline ends. The CDR3 has 14 amino acids. Participants, patients aged 18 to 65, had newly diagnosed hyperthyroidism with a duration under 2 months. The source is a man between 18 and 35 years old with Graves' hyperthyroidism. The V gene is TRBV5-8, the J gene TRBJ2-2; D tentatively reads TRBD1 or TRBD2 (5 bases each). The sequencing input was blood. Here the CDR3 reads CASNLRGVSGELFF. The CDR3 bases are TGTGCCAGCAACCTCAGAGGGGTTTCCGGGGAGCTGTTTTTT.